The 28 T cell receptor beta chains below all came from one sample that was sequenced in a study of identical twins. TCRdb reprocessed the 5' RACE reads with MiXCR, giving one entry per CDR3 protein. The sample holds around 650,000 distinct CDR3 sequences, under 8.5% seen once. The data also belong to a second study, concerning yellow fever vaccine responses in identical twins.

Sequenced sample: PBMCs. The receptors stem from a young woman in good health.

Written as DNA, the CDR3 is TGTGCCAGTACCGACAGGGTTGTTGGATACAATGAGCAGTTCTTC. It is translated as CASTDRVVGYNEQFF. The chain joins TRBV19 to TRBJ2-1, with TRBD1 matching 7 bases. Germline CDR1 and CDR2: LNHDA and SQIVND (reference sequence). This CDR3 is built from 15 residues. The J segment lost 4 bases and the V segment lost 7 bases, leaving 10 bases of the junction unmatched.

The V and J genes are TRBV5-6 and TRBJ2-2; D is unresolved. CDR1 and CDR2 from the germline V gene are SGHDT and YYEEEE. V dropped 2 bases and J dropped 4 bases, with 9 bases sitting between them. The CDR3 is 14 residues long. The CDR3 spells CASSLDPTTGELFF. In DNA, the CDR3 is TGTGCCAGCAGCTTAGATCCGACCACCGGGGAGCTGTTTTTT. The variable domain in full, with the rest retrieved from reference TRBV5-6 and TRBJ2-2, is DAGVTQSPTHLIKTRGQQVTLRCSPKSGHDTVSWYQQALGQGPQFIFQYYEEEERQRGNFPDRFSGHQFPNYSSELNVNALLLGDSALYLCASSLDPTTGELFFGEGSRLTVL.

This clonotype was seen only a few times. The V call is TRBV10-3, the J call TRBJ2-2; D uncertain. This CDR3 region has 14 residues. Trimming shortened V by 2 bases and J by 1 base, and 5 bases separated the two germline ends. CDR1 and CDR2 from the germline V gene are ENHRY and SYGVKD. The chain's CDR3 is CAISEHGNTGELFF. The CDR3 coding sequence is TGTGCCATCAGTGAGCACGGGAACACCGGGGAGCTGTTTTTT.

This clonotype has only a few counts. One junction end does not reproduce the germline sequence, and a read error may be involved. The rearrangement joins TRBV20-1 to TRBJ2-1, with D perhaps matching TRBD1 or TRBD2 (5 bases each). There are 12 residues in the CDR3. CDR1 and CDR2 from the germline V gene are DFQATT and SNEGSKA (reference sequence). Here the CDR3 reads CSARDLRDLHSF. CDR3 in DNA: TGCAGTGCTAGAGATCTTAGGGACCTACACTCCTTC.

This clonotype has at least ten counts. V is TRBV28 and J is TRBJ2-1, with a possible D match to TRBD1 (5 bases). The CDR3 contains 17 residues. V was clipped by 5 bases and J by 0 bases, with 17 bases between them. Germline CDR1 and CDR2: MDHEN and SYDVKM. CDR3 sequence: CASSLPTASSSYNEQFF. The CDR3, as DNA: TGTGCCAGCAGTCTACCGACAGCTTCGAGCTCCTACAATGAGCAGTTCTTC.

This rearrangement joins TRBV24-1 to TRBJ2-1, with a possible D match to TRBD1 (5 bases). The CDR3 has 20 residues. Looked up from germline, CDR1 is KGHDR and CDR2 is SFDVKD. Trimming pared 6 bases from V and 2 bases from J, leaving 28 bases between. CDR3 sequence: CATSPSGLSPRAMPYNEQFF. The DNA of the CDR3 is TGTGCCACCAGTCCCTCAGGGTTAAGCCCACGAGCTATGCCCTACAATGAGCAGTTCTTC.

This clonotype was detected only a few times. The chain combines TRBV24-1 with TRBJ1-2; no definite D call. Germline-derived CDR1 and CDR2 are KGHDR and SFDVKD. V was pared by 3 bases and J by 6 bases, with 16 bases between. The CDR3 has 15 residues. The CDR3: CATSDPEDRWNGYTF. CDR3 DNA sequence: TGTGCCACCAGTGATCCCGAGGACCGTTGGAATGGCTACACCTTC.

At least ten counts were recorded for this clonotype. The chain carries TRBV28 and TRBJ1-6; 8 nucleotides match TRBD1. The CDR3 has 17 amino acids. V gave up 4 bases and J gave up 3 bases; unmatched junction bases: 8. CDR1 and CDR2 from the germline V gene are MDHEN and SYDVKM. The CDR3 DNA reads as TGTGCCAGCAGTTCCCCGACAGGGGTAGGCTATAATTCACCCCTCCACTTT. This sequence encodes CASSSPTGVGYNSPLHF.

This chain joins TRBV18 and TRBJ2-7; 7 nucleotides align to TRBD2. V lost 2 bases and J lost 4; bases outside the gene matches: 5. There are 14 residues in the CDR3. CDR1 is KGHSH and CDR2 is LQKENI in the germline V gene. The CDR3 is CASSPGGSAYEQYF. The DNA of the CDR3 is TGTGCCAGCTCACCAGGCGGGAGTGCATACGAGCAGTACTTC. The entire variable domain, with the rest obtained from reference TRBV18 and TRBJ2-7, is as follows: NAGVMQNPRHLVRRRGQEARLRCSPMKGHSHVYWYRQLPEEGLKFMVYLQKENIIDESGMPKERFSAEFPKEGPSILRIQQVVRGDSAAYFCASSPGGSAYEQYFGPGTRLTVT.

In its sample, this clonotype was seen a few times. The rearrangement links TRBV6-6 to TRBJ1-4, with D hard to call. The V gene's germline CDR1 is MNHNY and CDR2 SVGAGI (reference sequence). The V end lost 8 bases, the J end lost 5 bases, and 12 bases lay between the germline ends. The CDR3 loop spans 13 amino acids. CDR3 nucleotides: TGTGCCAGCTGGCGGCAGCCCAATGAAAAACTGTTTTTT. It translates to CASWRQPNEKLFF.

This clonotype showed up just a few times. The genes are TRBV20-1 and TRBJ2-2, with TRBD1 identical over 10 bases. This CDR3 has 14 residues. V was pared by 1 base and J by 4 bases, with 0 bases of the junction left unmatched. Germline V gene lookup returns CDR1 DFQATT and CDR2 SNEGSKA (reference sequence). CDR3 region: CSARGDRGTGELFF. CDR3 in DNA: TGCAGTGCTAGAGGGGACAGGGGCACCGGGGAGCTGTTTTTT.

The gene calls are TRBV7-9 and TRBJ2-1, with 10 bases matching TRBD2. J was trimmed by 5 bases and V by 5 bases; bases with no gene match: 9. Germline CDR1 and CDR2: SEHNR and FQNEAQ (reference sequence). This CDR3 has 16 residues. The CDR3 DNA sequence: TGTGCCAGCAGCCGCACCCTAGCGGGAGAGGACAATGAGCAGTTCTTC. Residues: CASSRTLAGEDNEQFF.

Ten or more counts support this clonotype. The genes are TRBV2 and TRBJ2-1; 7 nucleotides align to TRBD2. The trim removed 1 base at V and 4 bases at J, leaving 4 bases unmatched. CDR3 length: 15 residues. CDR1 is SNHLY and CDR2 is FYNNEI in the germline V gene. In nucleotides, the CDR3 is TGTGCCAGCAGTGAAGATTTGCGGGGGTACAATGAGCAGTTCTTC. It encodes CASSEDLRGYNEQFF.

The genes are TRBV29-1 and TRBJ2-5, with 8 bases that match TRBD1. J lost 5 bases, V lost 6 bases, and 8 bases had no gene match. Germline V gene lookup returns CDR1 SQVTM and CDR2 ANQGSEA. The CDR3 runs 13 residues. CDR3 loop: CSVKTGVGETQYF. The CDR3, as DNA: TGCAGCGTCAAGACAGGGGTTGGCGAGACCCAGTACTTC.

This clonotype was counted at least ten times. V usage is TRBV20-1 and J usage is TRBJ2-4; D perhaps matches TRBD2 (6 bases). The length of the CDR3 is 15 residues. Between the trimmed V and J ends, which lost 4 bases and 0 bases, there was a span of 13 bases. From germline, CDR1 is DFQATT and CDR2 SNEGSKA (reference sequence). The CDR3 here is CSAMPEGTAKNIQYF. The CDR3 DNA is TGCAGTGCTATGCCGGAGGGGACAGCCAAAAACATTCAGTACTTC.

In its sample, this clonotype was seen many times. The V gene is TRBV5-1, the J gene TRBJ2-1; D call uncertain. V was cut by 4 bases and J by 8 bases, with 13 bases left in between. This CDR3 is 13 amino acids long. CDR1 is SGHRS and CDR2 is YFSETQ in the germline V gene. This CDR3 is CASSTDMGYEQFF. CDR3 in DNA: TGCGCCAGCAGCACCGACATGGGATATGAGCAGTTCTTC.

CDR3 nucleotide sequence: TGTGCCAGCAGCAAAAACTCTCTGAGCACAGATACGCAGTATTTT. Encoded protein: CASSKNSLSTDTQYF. The rearrangement links TRBV28 to TRBJ2-3; no clear D. V dropped 6 bases and J dropped 0 bases, with 13 bases sitting between them. Germline V lookup: CDR1 MDHEN, CDR2 SYDVKM. The CDR3 runs to 15 residues.

This clonotype was recorded at least ten times. This sequence joins TRBV3-1 and TRBJ2-3, with a weak D call TRBD1 (5 bases). The V and J ends lost 1 base and 5 bases respectively, with 16 bases between them. Germline CDR1 reads LGHDT; CDR2 reads YNNKEL (reference sequence). The CDR3 covers 16 residues. The CDR3 spells CASSQGGQGRVDTQYF. CDR3 DNA: TGTGCCAGCAGCCAAGGTGGGCAGGGTCGTGTAGATACGCAGTATTTT.

This clonotype was recorded a few times. This chain connects TRBV28 to TRBJ2-7, with 15 positions matching TRBD2. The CDR3 covers 20 residues. V lost 1 base and J lost 0; bases outside the gene matches: 10. Germline V gives CDR1 MDHEN, CDR2 SYDVKM. The CDR3 loop is CASSLSGGGLAGGFSYEQYF. CDR3 nucleotides: TGTGCCAGCAGTTTATCCGGGGGGGGACTAGCGGGAGGTTTCTCCTACGAGCAGTACTTC.

The V call is TRBV20-1, the J call TRBJ2-7, with TRBD2 identical over 14 bases. CDR1 and CDR2 from the germline V gene are DFQATT and SNEGSKA (reference sequence). With 6 bases clipped from V and 2 bases from J, the junction kept 3 bases outside the gene matches. This CDR3 region has 14 residues. The CDR3 is CSATGLAGAYEQYF. DNA of the CDR3: TGCAGTGCAACGGGACTAGCGGGAGCCTACGAGCAGTACTTC.

The rearrangement links TRBV5-1 to TRBJ2-3; TRBD2 aligns across 12 bases. The V gene's germline CDR1 is SGHRS and CDR2 YFSETQ. The V segment lost 4 bases and the J segment 3 bases; nucleotides outside the gene matches: 12. The CDR3 consists of 18 residues. In DNA, the CDR3 is TGCGCCAGCAGCCCCTACCTCTCTAGCGGGAGGGTGACAGATACGCAGTATTTT. It specifies CASSPYLSSGRVTDTQYF.

The table lists this clonotype with many counts. This chain links TRBV12-3 or TRBV12-4 with TRBJ1-6, with 10 positions matching TRBD1. The J segment lost 9 bases and the V segment lost 5 bases, leaving 7 bases of the junction unmatched. CDR3 length: 15 residues. The CDR3 is CASSVSGTGASPLHF. The CDR3 coding sequence is TGTGCCAGCAGTGTATCCGGGACAGGGGCTTCACCCCTCCACTTT.

Many counts were recorded for this clonotype. The chain carries TRBV14 and TRBJ1-4; 7 bases line up with TRBD1. The CDR3 consists of 15 residues. Germline CDR1 SGHDN, CDR2 FVKESK. The ends lost 5 bases at V and 4 bases at J; junction bases unmatched: 7. The CDR3 sequence: CASSSRQGYNEKLFF. The CDR3 DNA sequence: TGTGCCAGCAGCTCCCGACAGGGCTATAATGAAAAACTGTTTTTT.

This clonotype was detected many times. The rearrangement uses TRBV11-2 and TRBJ2-2; 7 bases align to TRBD1. The CDR3 spans 19 residues. V lost 1 base and J lost 0; bases outside the gene matches: 11. CDR1 SGHAT and CDR2 FQNNGV come from the germline V gene. The CDR3 loop reads CASSLGTGTVGANTGELFF. Here the CDR3 DNA reads TGTGCCAGCAGCTTAGGAACCGGGACAGTCGGCGCGAACACCGGGGAGCTGTTTTTT.

In its sample, this clonotype was seen a few times. The chain links TRBV5-1 to TRBJ2-3; D not certain. The CDR3 spans 10 residues. Germline-derived CDR1 and CDR2 are SGHRS and YFSETQ. The V and J ends lost 6 bases and 6 bases respectively, with 5 bases between them. CDR3 in amino acids: CASTDDTQYF. The CDR3 coding sequence is TGCGCCAGCACCGACGATACGCAGTATTTT.

The rearrangement joins TRBV2 to TRBJ2-1; possibly TRBD1 for D (8 bases). Per the germline V gene, CDR1 is SNHLY and CDR2 is FYNNEI. The CDR3 runs to 16 residues. The V and J ends lost 8 bases and 5 bases respectively, with 22 bases between them. CDR3 in amino acids: CASLVIQGGSNNEQFF. CDR3 bases: TGTGCCAGCCTTGTTATACAGGGGGGGTCTAACAATGAGCAGTTCTTC.

This clonotype came up many times. The chain employs TRBV21-1 and TRBJ2-1; TRBD1 is the table's D call and was not checked against the DNA. TRBV21-1 is reported as a pseudogene. The CDR3 contains 17 residues. CDR3 sequence: CASSSGKPTGGYNEQFF. CDR3 DNA: TGTGCCAGCAGCTCCGGAAAACCCACAGGGGGCTACAATGAGCAGTTCTTC.

This clonotype was seen repeatedly, ten times or more. CDR3 in DNA: TGCGCCAGCAGCCCCCGGACAGGGAGCTCCTACAATGAGCAGTTCTTC. Residues: CASSPRTGSSYNEQFF. The chain carries TRBV4-1 and TRBJ2-1; 8 nucleotides agree with TRBD1. CDR3 length: 16 residues. The ends lost 4 bases at V and 0 bases at J; junction bases unmatched: 5. The V gene's germline CDR1 is MGHRA and CDR2 YSYEKL.